The rows below give T cell receptor beta chains drawn from one sample of a study of Graves' ophthalmopathy and Graves' hyperthyroidism. Using its own MiXCR run on the multiplex PCR reads, TCRdb lists one record per CDR3 protein. The data hold hundreds of thousands of distinct CDR3 sequences, with 13% to 15% observed a single time. Sequenced: blood. Every receptor here comes from a woman under 40 with Graves' ophthalmopathy. The CDR3 runs from the conserved cysteine through the conserved F or W. The order of the fields is J gene, V gene, clone size, D gene, CDR3 protein, CDR3 DNA. A D gene is named only where the DNA matches it firmly. Clone size appears in some rows only: once, few, many, or a class for an expanded clone.

TRBJ2-5	TRBV13	few	NA	CASSSRRGGGETQYF	TGTGCCAGCAGCTCTAGAAGGGGAGGAGGAGAGACCCAGTACTTC
TRBJ2-7	TRBV20-1	many	TRBD1	CSAREPGQGKYEQYF	TGCAGTGCTAGAGAACCGGGACAGGGGAAGTACGAGCAGTACTTC
TRBJ2-5	TRBV20-1	many	NA	CSRGRGRETQYF	TGCAGTCGAGGGCGCGGAAGAGAGACCCAGTACTTC
TRBJ1-6	TRBV3-1	many	NA	CASSQKGGARMALHF	TGTGCCAGCAGCCAAAAGGGGGGGGCGCGTATGGCCCTCCACTTT
TRBJ1-1	TRBV30	many	NA	CAWVGGMGTEAFF	TGTGCCTGGGTCGGAGGGATGGGAACTGAAGCTTTCTTT
TRBJ2-2	TRBV20-1	many	TRBD2	CSAVIPGLAGGPSGELFF	TGCAGTGCCGTCATACCGGGACTAGCGGGGGGGCCTAGCGGGGAGCTGTTTTTT
TRBJ1-2	TRBV18	many	TRBD1	CASSQGQERGYTF	TGTGCCAGCTCACAAGGACAGGAGCGTGGCTACACCTTC
TRBJ1-1	TRBV5-1	few	NA	CASSRGGLMNTEAFF	TGCGCCAGCAGCCGAGGGGGGCTCATGAACACTGAAGCTTTCTTT
TRBJ1-1	TRBV6-1	many	TRBD1	CASSRQTGVEAFF	TGTGCCAGCAGTCGGCAAACAGGGGTGGAGGCTTTCTTT
TRBJ1-2	TRBV27	NA	NA	CASSWGPVAYGYTF	TGTGCCAGCAGTTGGGGACCGGTAGCCTATGGCTACACCTTC
TRBJ2-5	TRBV6-5	many	TRBD1	CASSYSTGKETQYF	TGTGCCAGCAGTTACTCGACAGGGAAAGAGACCCAGTACTTC
TRBJ2-4	TRBV20-1	NA	NA	CSARHSRIIAKNIQYF	TGCAGTGCTCGGCACTCCCGGATTATAGCCAAAAACATTCAGTACTTC
TRBJ1-1	TRBV29-1	many	NA	CSAYRAPTEAFF	TGCAGCGCATACAGGGCCCCCACTGAAGCTTTCTTT
TRBJ1-1	TRBV5-1	many	TRBD1	CASSLVITWGQGVGTEAFF	TGCGCCAGCAGCTTGGTTATAACTTGGGGACAGGGTGTCGGCACTGAAGCTTTCTTT
TRBJ2-7	TRBV25-1	few	NA	CASSGAARGSYEQYF	TGTGCCAGCAGTGGGGCGGCTAGGGGATCCTACGAGCAGTACTTC